These 15 T cell receptor beta chains were sequenced from one sample in a study of identical twins. TCRdb re-analysed the 5' RACE reads in MiXCR, keeping a single row per CDR3 protein. The data show 450,000 to 650,000 distinct CDR3 sequences, roughly 15% seen once. These data also featured in a second study, about yellow fever vaccine responses in identical twins.

The source material was CD4+ T cells sorted from blood. Receptor source: a woman aged 18-30 years in good health.

This clonotype was detected a few times. The chain recombines TRBV6-5 with TRBJ1-1; the D gene is possibly TRBD1 (6 bases). V was trimmed by 2 bases and J by 10 bases, leaving 14 bases between them. Looked up from germline, CDR1 is MNHEY and CDR2 is SVGAGI. This CDR3 spans 13 amino acids. The CDR3 sequence is CASSYPGGLRAFF. The CDR3 bases are TGTGCCAGCAGTTACCCCGGGGGGCTGAGAGCTTTCTTT.

This clonotype was counted ten times or more. The chain recombines TRBV3-1 with TRBJ1-6; 7 nucleotides match TRBD1. V shed 7 bases and J 6 bases; nucleotides not matched to a gene: 9. Germline CDR1 LGHDT, CDR2 YNNKEL (reference sequence). The CDR3 sequence is 15 residues long. The CDR3 bases are TGTGCCAGCAAACAACAGGGGAATGGTAATTCACCCCTCCACTTT. It encodes CASKQQGNGNSPLHF.

This rearrangement joins TRBV19 to TRBJ1-5, with D maybe TRBD1 (5 bases). V shed 3 bases and J shed 1 base, with 7 bases lying between them. The CDR3 is 14 residues long. Germline CDR1 reads LNHDA; CDR2 reads SQIVND (reference sequence). The CDR3 protein is CASSMAGSNQPQHF. CDR3 DNA: TGTGCCAGTAGTATGGCAGGGAGCAATCAGCCCCAGCATTTT.

This clonotype was counted many times. The J gene is TRBJ2-5, the V gene TRBV3-1; 8 nucleotides align to TRBD1. The length of the CDR3 is 13 residues. V dropped 6 bases and J dropped 5; count of bases not matched to a gene: 5. Germline loops: CDR1 LGHDT, CDR2 YNNKEL (reference sequence). The CDR3: CASRDRVVETQYF. CDR3 nucleotide sequence: TGTGCCAGCAGGGACAGGGTGGTGGAGACCCAGTACTTC.

This clonotype was seen a handful of times. V usage is TRBV5-1 and J usage is TRBJ2-3; 9 nucleotides match TRBD2. V lost 2 bases to trimming and J lost 0 bases; unmatched junction nucleotides: 7. CDR3 length: 17 amino acids. Looked up from germline, CDR1 is SGHRS and CDR2 is YFSETQ. CDR3 in DNA: TGCGCCAGCAGCTTCGGAGGACTAGCGCCTAGCACAGATACGCAGTATTTT. Encoded protein: CASSFGGLAPSTDTQYF.

This clonotype occurred a few times. The genes are TRBV29-1 and TRBJ2-3; TRBD1 matches 7 bases. The junction had 5 bases not matched to a gene; V was cut back by 1 base and J by 7 bases. The CDR3 length is 13 residues. Germline V lookup: CDR1 SQVTM, CDR2 ANQGSEA. The CDR3 is CSVEGQTGYTQYF. CDR3 nucleotide sequence: TGCAGCGTTGAAGGGCAGACAGGGTATACGCAGTATTTT.

The chain employs TRBV18 and TRBJ2-5; D gene unclear. Between the trimmed V and J ends, which lost 3 bases and 4 bases, there was a span of 9 bases. The CDR3 has 13 residues. Germline V lookup: CDR1 KGHSH, CDR2 LQKENI. The CDR3 loop reads CASSPRIRETQYF. The CDR3 nucleotides read TGTGCCAGCTCACCCCGGATTCGAGAGACCCAGTACTTC.

This clonotype turned up a few times. This rearrangement joins TRBV7-9 to TRBJ2-7, with D possibly matching TRBD1 (7 bases). CDR1 is SEHNR, CDR2 FQNEAQ, per germline (reference sequence). Deletions cut 1 base from V and 5 bases from J, with 12 bases between. This CDR3 is 14 amino acids long. This CDR3 is CASSLGQGGDEQYF. The CDR3 region has the DNA TGTGCCAGCAGCTTAGGACAGGGAGGTGACGAGCAGTACTTC.

The chain couples TRBV29-1 to TRBJ2-1; 10 bases are shared with TRBD2. Germline values: CDR1 SQVTM, CDR2 ANQGSEA. Unmatched junction bases numbered 12, after V lost 0 bases and J lost 7 bases. The CDR3 has 17 amino acids. This CDR3 reads CSVEDGGIAGGGNEQFF. The CDR3 region has the DNA TGCAGCGTTGAAGATGGGGGAATAGCGGGAGGAGGTAATGAGCAGTTCTTC.

V usage is TRBV18 and J usage is TRBJ2-5; D is unresolved. The CDR3 length is 13 residues. The ends were cut back, 2 bases at V and 1 base at J, with 5 bases in the middle. Germline values: CDR1 KGHSH, CDR2 LQKENI. CDR3 nucleotide sequence: TGTGCCAGCTCACCAATTCCCCAAGAGACCCAGTACTTC. Its protein is CASSPIPQETQYF.

This clonotype was counted only a few times. The chain carries TRBV4-1 and TRBJ1-1; D gene uncertain. Germline loops: CDR1 MGHRA, CDR2 YSYEKL. Trimming took off 4 bases at V and 4 bases at J, with 19 bases between the two ends. This CDR3 has 16 residues. In DNA, the CDR3 is TGCGCCAGCAGCCCCGGGCCCTCGGTTGTGGGCACTGAAGCTTTCTTT. This codes for CASSPGPSVVGTEAFF.

This clonotype has just a few counts. V usage is TRBV25-1 and J usage is TRBJ2-2; D is unclear. The V end was cut by 1 base, the J end by 3 bases, with 6 bases between. Germline lookup yields CDR1 MGHDK and CDR2 SYGVNS. This CDR3 has 14 amino acids. CDR3 region: CASSEWKDTGELFF. CDR3 nucleotides: TGTGCCAGCAGTGAATGGAAGGACACCGGGGAGCTGTTTTTT.

There are many counts of this clonotype. CDR3 DNA sequence: TGTGCCAGCAGCTTGACAGGGGGCGACTATGGCTACACCTTC. Its protein is CASSLTGGDYGYTF. The chain carries TRBV7-9 and TRBJ1-2, with 10 bases that match TRBD1. V shed 3 bases, J shed 3 bases, and the junction held 1 base outside the gene matches. This CDR3 is built from 14 residues. Germline lookup yields CDR1 SEHNR and CDR2 FQNEAQ (reference sequence).

V is TRBV6-1 and J is TRBJ2-1; 9 bases fit TRBD2. Germline-derived CDR1 and CDR2 are MNHNS and SASEGT. The trim removed 5 bases at V and 4 bases at J, leaving 9 bases unmatched. The CDR3 length is 16 residues. CDR3 bases: TGTGCCAGCAGTCCTACGGGACTAGCAACGTACAATGAGCAGTTCTTC. Translated, it gives CASSPTGLATYNEQFF.

In this sample, this clonotype turned up a few times. Germline and junction disagree at one end, which may indicate a read error. The rearrangement links TRBV20-1 to TRBJ2-3; D gene unclear. CDR1 and CDR2 (germline): DFQATT, SNEGSKA (reference sequence). This CDR3 has 15 amino acids. Written as DNA, the CDR3 is TGCTGTGCTAGAGATGGGCTAGGACCCACAGATACGCAGTATTTT. This sequence encodes CCARDGLGPTDTQYF.